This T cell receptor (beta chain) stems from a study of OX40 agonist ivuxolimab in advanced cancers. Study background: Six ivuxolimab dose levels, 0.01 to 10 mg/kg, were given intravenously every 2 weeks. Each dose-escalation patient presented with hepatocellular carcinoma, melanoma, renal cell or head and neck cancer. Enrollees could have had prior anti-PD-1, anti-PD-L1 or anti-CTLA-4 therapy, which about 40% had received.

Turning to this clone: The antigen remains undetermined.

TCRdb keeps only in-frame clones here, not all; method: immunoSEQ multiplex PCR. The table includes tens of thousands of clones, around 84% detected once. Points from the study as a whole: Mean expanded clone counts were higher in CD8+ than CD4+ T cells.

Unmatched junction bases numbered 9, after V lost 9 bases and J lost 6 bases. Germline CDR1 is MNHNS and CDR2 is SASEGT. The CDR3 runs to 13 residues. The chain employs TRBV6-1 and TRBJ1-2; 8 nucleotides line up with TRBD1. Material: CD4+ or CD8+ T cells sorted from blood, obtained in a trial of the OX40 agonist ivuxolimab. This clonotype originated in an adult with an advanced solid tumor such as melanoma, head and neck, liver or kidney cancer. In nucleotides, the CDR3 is TGTGCCAGTCCGGGCACGGGACAGGATGGCTACACCTTC. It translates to CASPGTGQDGYTF.